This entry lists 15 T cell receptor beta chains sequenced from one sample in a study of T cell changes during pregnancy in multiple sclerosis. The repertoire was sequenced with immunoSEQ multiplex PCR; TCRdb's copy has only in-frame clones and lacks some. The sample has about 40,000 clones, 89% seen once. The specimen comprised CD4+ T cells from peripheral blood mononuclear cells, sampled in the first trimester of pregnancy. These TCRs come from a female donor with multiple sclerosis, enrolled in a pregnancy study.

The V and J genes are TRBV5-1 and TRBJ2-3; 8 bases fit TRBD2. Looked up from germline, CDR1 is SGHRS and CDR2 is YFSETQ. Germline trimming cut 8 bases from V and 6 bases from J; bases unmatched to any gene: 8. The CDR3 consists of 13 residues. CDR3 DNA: TGCGCCAGTGGACTGCCGGGGGGGGATACGCAGTATTTT. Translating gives CASGLPGGDTQYF.

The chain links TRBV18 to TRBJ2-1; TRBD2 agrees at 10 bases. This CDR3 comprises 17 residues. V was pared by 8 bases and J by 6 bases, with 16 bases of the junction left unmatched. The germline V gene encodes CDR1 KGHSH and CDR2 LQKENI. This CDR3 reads CASPTSASGSVPNEQFF. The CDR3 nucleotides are TGTGCCAGCCCCACCAGCGCTAGCGGGAGTGTGCCCAATGAGCAGTTCTTC.

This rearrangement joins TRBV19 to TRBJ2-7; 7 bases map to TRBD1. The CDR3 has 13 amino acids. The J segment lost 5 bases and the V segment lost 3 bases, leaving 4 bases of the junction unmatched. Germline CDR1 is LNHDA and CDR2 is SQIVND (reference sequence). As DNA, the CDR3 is TGTGCCAGTAGTATCGGGACAGCAAACGAGCAGTACTTC. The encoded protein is CASSIGTANEQYF.

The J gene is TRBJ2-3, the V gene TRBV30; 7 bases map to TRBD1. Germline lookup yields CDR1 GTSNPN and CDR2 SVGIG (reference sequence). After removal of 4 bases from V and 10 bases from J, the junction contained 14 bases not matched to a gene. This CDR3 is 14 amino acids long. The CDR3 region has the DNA TGTGCCTGGACTTACGGACAGGATAGAGGGCCGCAGTATTTT. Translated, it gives CAWTYGQDRGPQYF.

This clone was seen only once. The CDR3 loop reads CASSPLSSGTYNEQFF. CDR3 DNA sequence: TGCGCCAGCAGCCCCCTCTCTAGCGGCACCTACAATGAGCAGTTCTTC. J is TRBJ2-1 and V is TRBV5-1; 7 positions match TRBD2. With V trimmed by 4 bases and J by 2 bases, 9 bases remained unmatched. This CDR3 comprises 16 residues. The germline V gene encodes CDR1 SGHRS and CDR2 YFSETQ. The full variable domain, with the rest looked up from reference TRBV5-1 and TRBJ2-1, is KAGVTQTPRYLIKTRGQQVTLSCSPISGHRSVSWYQQTPGQGLQFLFEYFSETQRNKGNFPGRFSGRQFSNSRSEMNVSTLELGDSALYLCASSPLSSGTYNEQFFGPGTRLTVL.

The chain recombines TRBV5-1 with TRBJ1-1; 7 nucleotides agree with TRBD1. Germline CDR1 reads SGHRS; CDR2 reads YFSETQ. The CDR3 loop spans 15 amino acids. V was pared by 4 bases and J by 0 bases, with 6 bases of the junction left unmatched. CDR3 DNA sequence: TGCGCCAGCAGCCAAACAGGGGCTCTGAACACTGAAGCTTTCTTT. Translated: CASSQTGALNTEAFF.

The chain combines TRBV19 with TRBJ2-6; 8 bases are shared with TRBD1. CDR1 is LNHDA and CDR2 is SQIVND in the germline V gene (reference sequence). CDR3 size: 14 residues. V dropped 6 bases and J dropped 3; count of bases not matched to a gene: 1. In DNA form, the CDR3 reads TGTGCCAGTAGGGACAGGGTTGGGGCCAACGTCCTGACTTTC. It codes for CASRDRVGANVLTF.

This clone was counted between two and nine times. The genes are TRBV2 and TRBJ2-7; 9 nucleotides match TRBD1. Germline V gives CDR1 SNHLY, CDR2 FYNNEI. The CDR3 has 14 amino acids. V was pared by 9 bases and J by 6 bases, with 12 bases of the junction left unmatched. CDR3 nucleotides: TGTGCCAGGCGTCCGGGACAGGGAGGACGCGAGCAGTACTTC. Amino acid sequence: CARRPGQGGREQYF. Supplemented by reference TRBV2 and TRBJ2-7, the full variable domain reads EPEVTQTPSHQVTQMGQEVILRCVPISNHLYFYWYRQILGQKVEFLVSFYNNEISEKSEIFDDQFSVERPDGSNFTLKIRSTKLEDSAMYFCARRPGQGGREQYFGPGTRLTVT.

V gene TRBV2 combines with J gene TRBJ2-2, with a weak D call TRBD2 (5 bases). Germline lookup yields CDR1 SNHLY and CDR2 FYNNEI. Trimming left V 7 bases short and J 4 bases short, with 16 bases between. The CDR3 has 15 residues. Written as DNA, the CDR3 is TGTGCCAGCATCCCCGATCTTGGGAGCACCGGGGAGCTGTTTTTT. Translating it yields CASIPDLGSTGELFF.

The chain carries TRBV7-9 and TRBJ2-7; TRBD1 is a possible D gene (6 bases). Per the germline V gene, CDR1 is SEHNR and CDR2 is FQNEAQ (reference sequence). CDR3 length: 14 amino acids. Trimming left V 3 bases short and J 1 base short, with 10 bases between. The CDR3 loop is CASSFRGKSYEQYF. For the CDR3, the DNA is TGTGCCAGCAGCTTTAGGGGGAAATCCTACGAGCAGTACTTC.

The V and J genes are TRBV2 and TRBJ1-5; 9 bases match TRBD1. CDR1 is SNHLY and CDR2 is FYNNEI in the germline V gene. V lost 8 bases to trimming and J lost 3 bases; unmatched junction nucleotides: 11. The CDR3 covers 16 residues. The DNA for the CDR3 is TGTGCCAGCGGGCTGCGCGGGACAGGGAACAATCAGCCCCAGCATTTT. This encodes CASGLRGTGNNQPQHF.

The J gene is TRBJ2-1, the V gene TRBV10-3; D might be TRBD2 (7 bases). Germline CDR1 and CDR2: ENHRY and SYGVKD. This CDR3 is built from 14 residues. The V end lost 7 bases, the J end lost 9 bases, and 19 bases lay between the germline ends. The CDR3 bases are TGTGCCATCACCCCGGGTGGGGGAGGGGGTGAGCAGTTCTTC. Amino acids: CAITPGGGGGEQFF.

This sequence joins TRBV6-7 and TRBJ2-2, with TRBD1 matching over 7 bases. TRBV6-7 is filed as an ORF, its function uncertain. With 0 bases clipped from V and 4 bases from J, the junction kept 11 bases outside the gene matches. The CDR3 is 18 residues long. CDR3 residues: CASSYSLSDRECTGELFF. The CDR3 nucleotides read TGTGCCAGCAGTTACTCTCTTTCCGACAGGGAGTGCACCGGGGAGCTGTTTTTT.

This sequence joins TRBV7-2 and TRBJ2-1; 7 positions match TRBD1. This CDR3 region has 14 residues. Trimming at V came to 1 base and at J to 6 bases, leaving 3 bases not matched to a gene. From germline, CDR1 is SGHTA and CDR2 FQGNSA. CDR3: CASSLGDRANEQFF. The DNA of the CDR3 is TGTGCCAGCAGCTTAGGTGACAGGGCCAATGAGCAGTTCTTC.

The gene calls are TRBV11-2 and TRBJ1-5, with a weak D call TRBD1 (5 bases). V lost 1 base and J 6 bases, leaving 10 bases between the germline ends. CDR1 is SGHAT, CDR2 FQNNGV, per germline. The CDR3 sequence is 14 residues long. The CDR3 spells CASSLVGVSQPQHF. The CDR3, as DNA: TGTGCCAGCAGCTTAGTAGGGGTTAGTCAGCCCCAGCATTTT. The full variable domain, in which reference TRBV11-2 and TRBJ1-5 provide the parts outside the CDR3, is EAGVAQSPRYKIIEKRQSVAFWCNPISGHATLYWYQQILGQGPKLLIQFQNNGVVDDSQLPKDRFSAERLKGVDSTLKIQPAKLEDSAVYLCASSLVGVSQPQHFGDGTRLSIL.